This passage covers 30 T cell receptor beta chains from one sample sequenced in a study of beta chain features in type 1 diabetes. General study results and limits: Among all four CD4+ subsets, Type 1 diabetes patients had TCRB CDR3s that were moderately but significantly shorter.

No antigen has been identified for these receptors. The investigators reverse transcribed all of the isolated RNA, so they sequenced expressed TCRB transcripts. This table comes from immunoSEQ multiplex PCR, and its TCRdb copy is limited to in-frame clones, with some not included. The repertoire holds approximately 360,000 clones, with around 12% as singletons. Sequencing was done on a sample of naive CD4+ T cells from blood. These receptors originate from a woman aged 18-29 years with type 1 diabetes.

The V gene is TRBV6-4, the J gene TRBJ2-1; D is possibly TRBD1 (5 bases). The CDR3 consists of 13 residues. Deletions cut 4 bases from V and 8 bases from J, with 12 bases between. Germline V CDR1 and CDR2: MRHNA, SNTAGT. The chain's CDR3 is CASSADSVDEQFF. CDR3 in DNA: TGTGCCAGCAGTGCAGACAGTGTAGATGAGCAGTTCTTC.

The chain has TRBV7-9 and TRBJ1-6; TRBD1 aligns across 8 bases. There are 13 residues in the CDR3. Germline lookup yields CDR1 SEHNR and CDR2 FQNEAQ (reference sequence). The ends lost 6 bases at V and 10 bases at J; junction bases unmatched: 5. The CDR3 region is CASRDREGSPLHF. CDR3 coding DNA: TGTGCCAGCAGGGACAGGGAAGGATCACCCCTCCACTTT.

This clone has a handful of counts. The chain couples TRBV20-1 to TRBJ1-2; no definite D call. Germline CDR1 reads DFQATT; CDR2 reads SNEGSKA (reference sequence). The germline V and J ends were trimmed by 2 bases and 4 bases, with 5 bases remaining between them. The CDR3 contains 11 residues. The CDR3 sequence is CSARPIYGYTF. CDR3 DNA: TGCAGTGCTAGACCTATCTATGGCTACACCTTC.

The chain joins TRBV28 to TRBJ1-2; maybe TRBD1 (5 bases). CDR3 size: 13 residues. V lost 7 bases, J lost 3 bases, and 12 bases lay in between. Germline V lookup: CDR1 MDHEN, CDR2 SYDVKM. The CDR3 coding sequence is TGTGCCAGCACCCTAGGGGCAGACTATGGCTACACCTTC. Amino acid sequence: CASTLGADYGYTF.

The chain joins TRBV6-5 to TRBJ2-7, with a possible D match to TRBD1 (5 bases). CDR1 is MNHEY, CDR2 SVGAGI, per germline. V gave up 5 bases and J gave up 5 bases, with 10 bases separating them. The CDR3 spans 12 residues. The CDR3, as DNA: TGTGCCAGCAGTCCCTCAGGGAACGAGCAGTACTTC. Translation: CASSPSGNEQYF.

This clone has just a few counts. The chain recombines TRBV25-1 with TRBJ1-2, with D unresolved. The CDR3 runs to 15 residues. The V end lost 3 bases, the J end lost 4 bases, and 15 bases lay between the germline ends. Germline lookup yields CDR1 MGHDK and CDR2 SYGVNS. In nucleotides, the CDR3 is TGTGCCAGCAGTGATACGGGTGCTCCCGTCTATGGCTACACCTTC. It yields the protein CASSDTGAPVYGYTF.

V gene TRBV11-2 combines with J gene TRBJ2-7; 8 bases map to TRBD2. J lost 12 bases, V lost 8 bases, and 12 bases had no gene match. Per germline, CDR1 SGHAT and CDR2 FQNNGV. CDR3 length: 12 residues. CDR3 nucleotide sequence: TGTGCCAGCGCCGAAGCGGCGGGAGGTTGGTACTTC. As protein: CASAEAAGGWYF.

The rearrangement joins TRBV7-2 to TRBJ1-5, with 7 nucleotides matching TRBD1. The CDR3 loop spans 13 amino acids. Germline V gene sequence: CDR1 SGHTA, CDR2 FQGNSA. V shed 5 bases and J 4 bases; nucleotides not matched to a gene: 2. CDR3 sequence reads: CASSNRGNQPQHF. In DNA form, the CDR3 reads TGTGCCAGCAGCAACAGGGGAAATCAGCCCCAGCATTTT.

This clone was counted only a few times. This chain links TRBV12-5 with TRBJ1-2; the match to TRBD1 covers 7 bases. Trimming took 1 base from V and 8 from J; bases not matched to a gene: 7. Germline-derived CDR1 and CDR2 are LGHNT and FRNRAP. CDR3 length: 14 residues. CDR3 DNA sequence: TGTGCTAGTGGTTTGGGAGGGGGCGCGGGCGGCTACACCTTC. Translated, it gives CASGLGGGAGGYTF.

This clone was observed a handful of times. The chain combines TRBV18 with TRBJ2-3; D not certain. The V gene lost 3 bases and the J gene lost 1 base, with 11 bases spanning the gap. Germline assignment: CDR1 KGHSH and CDR2 LQKENI. The CDR3 covers 15 residues. The CDR3 here is CASSPLEEGTDTQYF. The CDR3 DNA reads as TGTGCCAGCTCACCGCTAGAGGAAGGCACAGATACGCAGTATTTT.

V usage is TRBV9 and J usage is TRBJ1-1, with a possible D match to TRBD1 (6 bases). The CDR3 loop spans 14 amino acids. V gave up 0 bases and J gave up 6 bases, with 12 bases separating them. The V gene's germline CDR1 is SGDLS and CDR2 YYNGEE. For the CDR3, the DNA is TGTGCCAGCAGCGTAGTCTACAGGGAAGCTGAAGCTTTCTTT. Residues: CASSVVYREAEAFF.

A few counts support this clone. CDR3 sequence reads: CASSMGHVNQPQHF. In DNA, the CDR3 is TGTGCCAGTAGCATGGGACACGTCAATCAGCCCCAGCATTTT. The chain links TRBV19 to TRBJ1-5; D might be TRBD1 (6 bases). V gave up 6 bases and J gave up 3 bases, with 12 bases separating them. Looked up from germline, CDR1 is LNHDA and CDR2 is SQIVND (reference sequence). The CDR3 runs to 14 residues.

The chain recombines TRBV6-5 with TRBJ1-1, with a weak D call TRBD1 (6 bases). The CDR3 is 12 amino acids. V was pared by 5 bases and J by 9 bases, with 13 bases between. CDR1 and CDR2 (germline): MNHEY, SVGAGI. CDR3 region: CASSLPTGQAFF. The CDR3 coding sequence is TGTGCCAGCAGTCTACCCACAGGGCAAGCTTTCTTT.

This clone came up a few times. This rearrangement joins TRBV25-1 to TRBJ2-2; 10 bases align to TRBD1. Looked up from germline, CDR1 is MGHDK and CDR2 is SYGVNS. The J segment lost 3 bases and the V segment lost 6 bases, leaving 7 bases of the junction unmatched. This CDR3 is built from 16 residues. As DNA, the CDR3 is TGTGCCAGCAGACCGCTTGGGACAGGGGACACCGGGGAGCTGTTTTTT. This sequence encodes CASRPLGTGDTGELFF.

J is TRBJ2-3 and V is TRBV9; TRBD2 matches at 15 bases. Germline lookup yields CDR1 SGDLS and CDR2 YYNGEE. The CDR3 length is 17 residues. The trim removed 3 bases at V and 6 bases at J, leaving 8 bases unmatched. This CDR3 is CASSAGLAGGLLDTQYF. Here the CDR3 DNA reads TGTGCCAGCAGCGCGGGACTAGCGGGGGGTTTATTGGATACGCAGTATTTT.

This clone was found a few times. V gene TRBV28 combines with J gene TRBJ1-1, with D unresolved. Germline V gene sequence: CDR1 MDHEN, CDR2 SYDVKM. The CDR3 totals 13 residues. V shed 3 bases and J shed 0 bases, with 5 bases lying between them. The CDR3 loop is CASSFVLNTEAFF. The CDR3 nucleotides read TGTGCCAGCAGTTTTGTATTGAACACTGAAGCTTTCTTT.

Of note for this clone: Other DNA sequences within the sample encode an identical CDR3. The rearrangement uses TRBV7-2 and TRBJ1-1; TRBD1 matches 10 bases. The CDR3 consists of 15 residues. Germline CDR1 and CDR2: SGHTA and FQGNSA. V was pared by 5 bases and J by 4 bases, with 7 bases of the junction left unmatched. This chain's CDR3 is CASSTRQGAGTEAFF. The DNA for the CDR3 is TGTGCCAGCAGCACAAGACAGGGGGCTGGCACTGAAGCTTTCTTT.

The chain joins TRBV9 to TRBJ2-3, with unresolved D. The CDR3 extends over 13 amino acids. Germline values: CDR1 SGDLS, CDR2 YYNGEE. The V end was cut by 2 bases, the J end by 1 base, with 5 bases between. This CDR3 reads CASSVPGTDTQYF. CDR3 coding DNA: TGTGCCAGCAGCGTTCCGGGCACAGATACGCAGTATTTT.

This chain joins TRBV30 and TRBJ1-2, with 8 bases lining up with TRBD1. The length of the CDR3 is 13 residues. J was trimmed by 3 bases and V by 3 bases; bases with no gene match: 3. The germline V gene encodes CDR1 GTSNPN and CDR2 SVGIG (reference sequence). The CDR3 loop reads CAWSRGQDYGYTF. The CDR3 DNA is TGTGCCTGGAGCCGGGGACAGGACTATGGCTACACCTTC.

V gene TRBV7-9 combines with J gene TRBJ2-3, with 14 positions matching TRBD2. The J segment lost 5 bases and the V segment lost 3 bases, leaving 7 bases of the junction unmatched. The germline CDR1 and CDR2 sequences are SEHNR and FQNEAQ (reference sequence). The CDR3 covers 17 residues. As DNA, the CDR3 is TGTGCCAGCAGCTTCGCGCCCGGGACTAGCGGGAGAGATACGCAGTATTTT. This sequence encodes CASSFAPGTSGRDTQYF.

This clone was seen more than once but under ten times. The rearrangement joins TRBV28 to TRBJ2-4; D may be TRBD2 (5 bases). From germline, CDR1 is MDHEN and CDR2 SYDVKM. Between the trimmed V and J ends, which lost 7 bases and 1 base, there was a span of 14 bases. The CDR3 is 15 amino acids. The DNA of the CDR3 is TGTGCCAGCAATGTTGAGGGCCGGGCCAAAAACATTCAGTACTTC. This sequence encodes CASNVEGRAKNIQYF. Based on the CDR3 plus reference TRBV28 and TRBJ2-4, the full variable domain is DVKVTQSSRYLVKRTGEKVFLECVQDMDHENMFWYRQDPGLGLRLIYFSYDVKMKEKGDIPEGYSVSREKKERFSLILESASTNQTSMYLCASNVEGRAKNIQYFGAGTRLSVL.

The chain links TRBV9 to TRBJ1-5; perhaps TRBD1 as D (5 bases). The length of the CDR3 is 13 residues. Germline values: CDR1 SGDLS, CDR2 YYNGEE. With 7 bases removed from V and 5 bases from J, the gap between germline ends came to 13 bases. The CDR3 loop reads CASGRDSYQPQHF. The CDR3 DNA reads TGTGCCAGCGGCAGGGATTCCTATCAGCCCCAGCATTTT.

This chain links TRBV2 with TRBJ2-5; 10 nucleotides align to TRBD2. The CDR3 is 15 amino acids. CDR1 and CDR2 from the germline V gene are SNHLY and FYNNEI. V shed 6 bases, J shed 5 bases, and the junction held 9 bases outside the gene matches. The CDR3 reads CASSRTSGRWETQYF. CDR3 DNA: TGTGCCAGCAGCCGGACTAGCGGCCGATGGGAGACCCAGTACTTC.

This clone was counted between two and nine times. The J gene is TRBJ2-3, the V gene TRBV30; 10 nucleotides agree with TRBD2. Germline values: CDR1 GTSNPN, CDR2 SVGIG (reference sequence). With V trimmed by 0 bases and J by 3 bases, 9 bases remained unmatched. This CDR3 has 17 amino acids. The CDR3 reads CAWSVLPSGRGTDTQYF. In DNA, the CDR3 is TGTGCCTGGAGTGTACTGCCCAGCGGGAGGGGGACAGATACGCAGTATTTT.

This chain links TRBV7-9 with TRBJ2-7; D not resolved. The CDR3 covers 14 residues. Germline assignment: CDR1 SEHNR and CDR2 FQNEAQ (reference sequence). V lost 2 bases and J lost 2, with 10 bases in between. The CDR3 nucleotides are TGTGCCAGCAGCTTAAGTACAGCCGCCTACGAGCAGTACTTC. Its protein product is CASSLSTAAYEQYF.

The chain joins TRBV7-2 to TRBJ2-7; perhaps TRBD1 as D (6 bases). CDR3 length: 14 amino acids. Germline-derived CDR1 and CDR2 are SGHTA and FQGNSA. V lost 2 bases and J 2 bases, leaving 10 bases between the germline ends. The CDR3 nucleotides read TGTGCCAGCAGCTTAATGGGGGCTCCCTACGAGCAGTACTTC. This translates into CASSLMGAPYEQYF.

In its sample, this clone was seen a few times. The chain uses TRBV20-1 and TRBJ2-7; possible D gene TRBD1, 5 bases. The CDR3 extends over 11 amino acids. CDR1 DFQATT and CDR2 SNEGSKA come from the germline V gene (reference sequence). Between the trimmed V and J ends, which lost 6 bases and 5 bases, there was a span of 11 bases. CDR3 coding DNA: TGCAGTGCGAGAATAGGGGACGAGCAGTACTTC. Encoded protein: CSARIGDEQYF.

This clone appeared a few times. The CDR3 bases are TGTGCCAGCAGTTACTCGGACAGGGAAAGCTATGGCTACACCTTC. Translated, it gives CASSYSDRESYGYTF. The chain carries TRBV6-6 and TRBJ1-2, with 8 bases lining up with TRBD1. CDR1 and CDR2 (germline): MNHNY, SVGAGI (reference sequence). The junction had 4 bases not matched to a gene; V was cut back by 0 bases and J by 4 bases. The CDR3 has 15 amino acids.

The chain has TRBV28 and TRBJ2-4, with 7 bases matching TRBD2. Germline V gene lookup returns CDR1 MDHEN and CDR2 SYDVKM. The trim removed 5 bases at V and 1 base at J, leaving 2 bases unmatched. The CDR3 is made up of 14 amino acids. In DNA, the CDR3 is TGTGCCAGCAGTACCGGGGGGGCCAAAAACATTCAGTACTTC. It encodes CASSTGGAKNIQYF.

This sequence joins TRBV4-3 and TRBJ1-5; D remains unclear. The CDR3 consists of 14 residues. Germline CDR1 LGHNA, CDR2 YSLEER. The V end was cut by 0 bases, the J end by 6 bases, with 9 bases between. This CDR3 reads CASSQDLTRQPQHF. CDR3 nucleotides: TGCGCCAGCAGCCAAGATTTGACTCGTCAGCCCCAGCATTTT.